Listed here are 32 T cell receptor beta chains from one sample, sequenced in a study of cytomegalovirus exposure and HLA in healthy donors. PCR amplification relied on 60 Vbeta primers (plus 13 Jbeta primers). Libraries were prepared by immunoSEQ multiplex PCR; TCRdb keeps only in-frame clonotypes and omits some of them. The sample shows over 95,000 clones, approximately 69% of them seen only once. The sample was PBMCs. These receptors came from a woman between 40 and 50 years old in good health and CMV-seropositive.

The chain recombines TRBV11-3 with TRBJ2-7; D is possibly TRBD2 (6 bases). Germline-derived CDR1 and CDR2 are SGHNT and YENEEA. V was clipped by 1 base and J by 3 bases, with 13 bases between them. This CDR3 comprises 15 residues. CDR3 nucleotide sequence: TGTGCCAGCAGCTTAGGGGGGAGGAAGCTCTACGAGCAGTACTTC. It codes for CASSLGGRKLYEQYF.

This chain joins TRBV27 and TRBJ1-1; 8 bases map to TRBD1. CDR1 and CDR2 (germline): MNHEY, SMNVEV (reference sequence). V was clipped by 4 bases and J by 1 base; unmatched bases: 5. The CDR3 is 15 amino acids. This chain's CDR3 is CASSSQGARNTEAFF. CDR3 DNA sequence: TGTGCCAGCAGTTCGCAGGGGGCTCGGAACACTGAAGCTTTCTTT.

V and J are TRBV19 and TRBJ2-1, with TRBD1 as a possible D gene (5 bases). This CDR3 spans 16 amino acids. Trimming shortened V by 3 bases and J by 4 bases, and 16 bases separated the two germline ends. The germline V gene has CDR1 LNHDA and CDR2 SQIVND (reference sequence). CDR3: CASSIFAGIGYNEQFF. The CDR3, as DNA: TGTGCCAGTAGTATCTTTGCAGGGATAGGGTACAATGAGCAGTTCTTC.

In its sample, this clone was seen a few times. This chain joins TRBV7-2 and TRBJ2-3; 8 nucleotides agree with TRBD2. The junction had 3 bases not matched to a gene; V was cut back by 3 bases and J by 1 base. Germline assignment: CDR1 SGHTA and CDR2 FQGNSA. This CDR3 spans 15 amino acids. CDR3 sequence reads: CASSFGGARTDTQYF. The CDR3 DNA reads TGTGCCAGCAGCTTCGGGGGGGCCCGCACAGATACGCAGTATTTT.

The gene calls are TRBV30 and TRBJ2-7; 11 nucleotides align to TRBD1. This CDR3 spans 15 amino acids. The trim removed 5 bases at V and 3 bases at J, leaving 9 bases unmatched. From germline, CDR1 is GTSNPN and CDR2 SVGIG (reference sequence). The CDR3 sequence: CAWDRRTGGFYEQYF. CDR3 coding DNA: TGTGCCTGGGACCGCAGGACAGGGGGCTTCTACGAGCAGTACTTC.

The CDR3 DNA reads TGCGCCAGCAGCCAGGGGGCATGGAATGAGCAGTTCTTC. Protein: CASSQGAWNEQFF. The chain joins TRBV4-1 to TRBJ2-1; possible D gene TRBD1, 6 bases. The CDR3 spans 13 residues. Deletions cut 3 bases from V and 7 bases from J, with 10 bases between. From germline, CDR1 is MGHRA and CDR2 YSYEKL.

This chain joins TRBV5-1 and TRBJ2-5; 7 bases match TRBD2. CDR3 length equals 16 residues. CDR1 SGHRS and CDR2 YFSETQ come from the germline V gene. Trimming took 0 bases from V and 4 from J; bases not matched to a gene: 9. In DNA form, the CDR3 reads TGCGCCAGCAGCTTGGTGGCGGGGGAGAATAGAGAGACCCAGTACTTC. It specifies CASSLVAGENRETQYF.

This clone was seen a handful of times. This sequence joins TRBV6-1 and TRBJ1-2, with TRBD1 matching 8 bases. The CDR3 spans 14 residues. Germline trimming cut 0 bases from V and 6 bases from J; bases unmatched to any gene: 3. Germline CDR1 and CDR2: MNHNS and SASEGT. CDR3 region: CASSEAGQVNGYTF. In DNA form, the CDR3 reads TGTGCCAGCAGTGAAGCGGGACAGGTAAATGGCTACACCTTC.

This rearrangement joins TRBV5-1 to TRBJ2-5; weak D call: TRBD1 (6 bases). CDR1 is SGHRS and CDR2 is YFSETQ in the germline V gene. The CDR3 consists of 14 residues. V lost 1 base to trimming and J lost 5 bases, with 12 bases between them. The CDR3, as DNA: TGCGCCAGCAGCTTGTATGGGGGCGGGGAGACCCAGTACTTC. This sequence encodes CASSLYGGGETQYF.

The chain joins TRBV27 to TRBJ2-3; D is ambiguous. CDR3 length equals 13 residues. In germline, CDR1 is MNHEY, CDR2 SMNVEV (reference sequence). Trimming removed 1 base at V and 2 bases at J, with 4 bases between. In DNA form, the CDR3 reads TGTGCCAGCAGTTTATTCCACACAGATACGCAGTATTTT. Encoded protein: CASSLFHTDTQYF.

The chain employs TRBV7-2 and TRBJ2-5; TRBD2 matches at 13 bases. From germline, CDR1 is SGHTA and CDR2 FQGNSA. Trimming removed 1 base from V and 5 bases from J; junction bases left unmatched: 10. CDR3 length equals 18 residues. The CDR3 spells CASSLGTSGGARYETQYF. The CDR3 bases are TGTGCCAGCAGCTTAGGGACTAGCGGGGGTGCCCGGTATGAGACCCAGTACTTC.

This chain joins TRBV6-5 and TRBJ2-3; possibly TRBD1 for D (6 bases). Per germline, CDR1 MNHEY and CDR2 SVGAGI. V gave up 5 bases and J gave up 0 bases, with 9 bases separating them. The CDR3 spans 14 residues. CDR3 loop: CASSPDRSTDTQYF. CDR3 in DNA: TGTGCCAGCAGTCCTGACAGGAGCACAGATACGCAGTATTTT.

This clone was detected only once. The chain combines TRBV4-1 with TRBJ2-3, with TRBD1 as a possible D gene (6 bases). Looked up from germline, CDR1 is MGHRA and CDR2 is YSYEKL. The germline V and J ends were trimmed by 2 bases and 2 bases, with 20 bases remaining between them. The length of the CDR3 is 18 residues. The CDR3 region is CASSQSPGTGLPTDTQYF. CDR3 bases: TGCGCCAGCAGCCAATCCCCGGGAACAGGGCTACCCACAGATACGCAGTATTTT.

The V call is TRBV30, the J call TRBJ2-7; weak D call: TRBD2 (5 bases). The CDR3 consists of 14 residues. The ends were cut back, 4 bases at V and 0 bases at J, with 13 bases in the middle. The germline V gene has CDR1 GTSNPN and CDR2 SVGIG (reference sequence). The CDR3, as DNA: TGTGCCTGGAACCCAGGCGGACTCTCCTACGAGCAGTACTTC. Protein: CAWNPGGLSYEQYF.

CDR3 protein: CSVSTSVSYEQYF. The DNA for the CDR3 is TGCAGCGTTTCGACTAGCGTTTCCTACGAGCAGTACTTC. The chain carries TRBV29-1 and TRBJ2-7; 8 nucleotides match TRBD2. CDR1 and CDR2 (germline): SQVTM, ANQGSEA. This CDR3 region has 13 residues. V was clipped by 5 bases and J by 1 base; unmatched bases: 4.

In this sample, this clone turned up a few times. The chain employs TRBV18 and TRBJ2-7; possibly TRBD2 for D (5 bases). Germline V lookup: CDR1 KGHSH, CDR2 LQKENI. V lost 3 bases, J lost 6 bases, and 15 bases lay in between. This CDR3 is built from 14 residues. CDR3 in amino acids: CASSPDSPETEQYF. The CDR3 DNA reads TGTGCCAGCTCACCGGACTCCCCAGAGACCGAGCAGTACTTC.

This clone showed up just a few times. The J gene is TRBJ1-2, the V gene TRBV5-1; maybe TRBD1 (5 bases). CDR1 is SGHRS, CDR2 YFSETQ, per germline. The CDR3 loop spans 16 amino acids. Trimming left V 2 bases short and J 7 bases short, with 21 bases between. CDR3 region: CASSLDPGDSALGYTF. CDR3 in DNA: TGCGCCAGCAGCTTAGACCCGGGCGACAGCGCCCTTGGCTACACCTTC.

This sequence joins TRBV18 and TRBJ2-1; tentative D call: TRBD1 (6 bases). V gave up 5 bases and J gave up 6 bases, with 14 bases separating them. CDR3 length: 14 amino acids. Germline CDR1 KGHSH, CDR2 LQKENI. The CDR3 reads CASSAFGTLNEQFF. Here the CDR3 DNA reads TGTGCCAGCTCAGCCTTCGGGACACTCAATGAGCAGTTCTTC.

The CDR3 region is CASRSGGANYGYTF. CDR3 coding DNA: TGTGCCAGCAGGTCGGGGGGAGCTAACTATGGCTACACCTTC. The chain joins TRBV28 to TRBJ1-2; weak D call: TRBD1 (5 bases). CDR1 and CDR2 from the germline V gene are MDHEN and SYDVKM. Trimming took off 6 bases at V and 0 bases at J, with 11 bases between the two ends. The CDR3 contains 14 residues.

In its sample, this clone was seen a few times. The chain recombines TRBV18 with TRBJ1-1, with 9 nucleotides matching TRBD1. The germline V gene encodes CDR1 KGHSH and CDR2 LQKENI. The CDR3 runs 12 residues. J gave up 5 bases and V 8 bases, and 3 bases lay outside the gene matches. This chain's CDR3 is CASGTGWTEAFF. The DNA of the CDR3 is TGTGCCAGCGGGACAGGGTGGACTGAAGCTTTCTTT.

The chain employs TRBV7-6 and TRBJ1-1; TRBD1 aligns across 11 bases. V gave up 6 bases and J gave up 4 bases; unmatched junction bases: 7. CDR1 and CDR2 from the germline V gene are SGHVS and FNYEAQ. This CDR3 spans 15 amino acids. The CDR3, as DNA: TGTGCCAGCAGGGATCGGACAGGGGGCCTCACTGAAGCTTTCTTT. Translating gives CASRDRTGGLTEAFF.

The V call is TRBV2, the J call TRBJ1-1; 10 bases match TRBD1. Germline CDR1 reads SNHLY; CDR2 reads FYNNEI. J lost 1 base, V lost 9 bases, and 5 bases had no gene match. CDR3 length: 14 residues. CDR3 nucleotide sequence: TGTGCCAGTCCGCGACAGGGGGCGAACACTGAAGCTTTCTTT. This gives the protein CASPRQGANTEAFF.

The rearrangement links TRBV18 to TRBJ1-1; 7 bases are shared with TRBD1. The CDR3 spans 17 residues. Germline lookup yields CDR1 KGHSH and CDR2 LQKENI. J gave up 0 bases and V 1 base, and 8 bases lay outside the gene matches. In nucleotides, the CDR3 is TGTGCCAGCTCACCACTCATACAGGGGAAGGTGAACACTGAAGCTTTCTTT. As protein: CASSPLIQGKVNTEAFF.

The chain joins TRBV5-1 to TRBJ1-1, with 7 bases lining up with TRBD1. CDR1 and CDR2 from the germline V gene are SGHRS and YFSETQ. Trimming cost V 3 bases and J 2 bases; bases outside gene matches: 10. The CDR3 extends over 16 amino acids. In nucleotides, the CDR3 is TGCGCCAGCAGCTCGCACGACCGGGACAGAAACACTGAAGCTTTCTTT. Protein: CASSSHDRDRNTEAFF.

This clone was found once. The V call is TRBV9, the J call TRBJ2-3, with TRBD2 matching over 9 bases. The germline V gene has CDR1 SGDLS and CDR2 YYNGEE. After removal of 3 bases from V and 5 bases from J, the junction contained 10 bases not matched to a gene. The CDR3 totals 16 residues. This CDR3 is CASSGDSGSNIDTQYF. DNA for the CDR3: TGTGCCAGCAGCGGCGATAGCGGGAGTAATATAGATACGCAGTATTTT.

The rearrangement joins TRBV5-1 to TRBJ1-2, with 7 bases fitting TRBD1. The germline V gene encodes CDR1 SGHRS and CDR2 YFSETQ. This CDR3 region has 13 residues. With 3 bases clipped from V and 3 bases from J, the junction kept 2 bases outside the gene matches. The CDR3 loop is CASSYDRDYGYTF. The CDR3 DNA reads TGCGCCAGCAGCTACGACAGGGACTATGGCTACACCTTC.

This clone was observed a handful of times. This chain uses TRBV2 with TRBJ2-7; maybe TRBD1 (6 bases). The germline V and J ends were trimmed by 4 bases and 2 bases, with 9 bases remaining between them. CDR1 SNHLY and CDR2 FYNNEI come from the germline V gene. The CDR3 is 13 residues long. The CDR3 nucleotides are TGTGCCAGCAGTGTACAGGGCGCCTACGAGCAGTACTTC. Residues: CASSVQGAYEQYF.

The chain joins TRBV2 to TRBJ2-1; D might be TRBD2 (6 bases). CDR3 size: 13 residues. CDR1 and CDR2 from the germline V gene are SNHLY and FYNNEI. Trimming shortened V by 7 bases and J by 8 bases, and 15 bases separated the two germline ends. The CDR3 protein is CASIMTSNDEQFF. DNA for the CDR3: TGTGCCAGCATCATGACTAGTAACGATGAGCAGTTCTTC.

The chain links TRBV27 to TRBJ2-3, with D hard to call. Per germline, CDR1 MNHEY and CDR2 SMNVEV (reference sequence). CDR3 size: 15 residues. The ends were cut back, 0 bases at V and 2 bases at J, with 9 bases in the middle. CDR3 protein: CASSLSGGFTDTQYF. The CDR3 DNA is TGTGCCAGCAGTTTATCAGGCGGATTCACAGATACGCAGTATTTT.

The table lists this clone with a few counts. This sequence joins TRBV10-1 and TRBJ2-2; no reliable D call. The CDR3 has 15 residues. V gave up 0 bases and J gave up 5 bases, with 10 bases separating them. Germline-derived CDR1 and CDR2 are WNHNN and SYGVQD (reference sequence). The CDR3 spells CASSESAEETGELFF. CDR3 in DNA: TGCGCCAGCAGTGAGTCGGCTGAGGAAACCGGGGAGCTGTTTTTT.

The chain joins TRBV4-1 to TRBJ2-3, with 9 bases aligning to TRBD2. The trim removed 1 base at V and 1 base at J, leaving 3 bases unmatched. CDR1 and CDR2 from the germline V gene are MGHRA and YSYEKL. The CDR3 consists of 16 residues. In DNA form, the CDR3 reads TGCGCCAGCAGCCAAGCTCGGACTAGCGGCACAGATACGCAGTATTTT. It encodes CASSQARTSGTDTQYF.

The V and J genes are TRBV2 and TRBJ2-1, with a weak D call TRBD1 (6 bases). V was cut by 4 bases and J by 5 bases, with 6 bases left in between. The CDR3 loop spans 12 amino acids. Germline CDR1 SNHLY, CDR2 FYNNEI. The CDR3 loop reads CASSGDNNEQFF. CDR3 DNA: TGTGCCAGCAGTGGGGACAACAATGAGCAGTTCTTC.